Detailed here is one T cell receptor (beta chain). This record comes from a study of shared clonotypes between healthy human individuals. Trimming left V 0 bases short and J 3 bases short, with 6 bases between. CDR1 and CDR2 (germline): MNHNY, SVGAGI (reference sequence). The CDR3 length is 13 residues. Researchers divided each subset's genomic DNA evenly across several immunoSEQ plates. Sequencing was performed with immunoSEQ multiplex PCR; in TCRdb, only in-frame clones are kept and a portion is missing. The sample shows some 1 million clones, approximately 72% of them seen only once. V and J are TRBV6-6 and TRBJ2-7, with D possibly matching TRBD1 (5 bases). The sequence was obtained from a man younger than 35 in good health. Sequencing was carried out using memory CD4+ T cells sorted from blood. The subset denotes: CD45RA-negative fraction. In nucleotides, the CDR3 is TGTGCCAGCAGTTACTCGGACATCTACGAGCAGTACTTC. The encoded protein is CASSYSDIYEQYF.